This is a list of T cell receptor beta chains from one sample in a study of T cells in Graves' hyperthyroidism and ophthalmopathy. Each CDR3 protein gets one entry after TCRdb re-called the multiplex PCR reads with MiXCR. The table includes about 290,000 distinct CDR3 sequences, roughly a fifth detected once. Sequences were obtained from blood. These receptors all stem from a man between 50 and 59 years old with Graves' ophthalmopathy. CDR3s include the opening cysteine and the closing phenylalanine or tryptophan. D genes are given only for firm matches. Clone sizes are given selectively: once, few, many, or a class where the clone is expanded.

cdr3_nt | cdr3_aa | d_call | v_call | clone_size | j_call | cdr3_length
TGTGCCAGCAGCCGGACAGGGGCGATTGGAGAGACCCAGTACTTC | CASSRTGAIGETQYF | TRBD1 | TRBV12-3/TRBV12-4 | many | TRBJ2-5 | 15
TGTGCCTGGAGCACATGGGGGGGGCCCCTGAACACTGAAGCTTTCTTT | CAWSTWGGPLNTEAFF | . | TRBV30 | many | TRBJ1-1 | 16
TGTGCCAGCAGCGCTGTCTCTATTGTATCCTACGAGCAGTACTTC | CASSAVSIVSYEQYF | . | TRBV7-9 | many | TRBJ2-7 | 15
TGTGCCAGTAGTATATCCGGTTGGGGGACAGGGCCCCAGCATTTT | CASSISGWGTGPQHF | TRBD1 | TRBV19 | . | TRBJ1-5 | 15
TGTGCCAGCAGCTCCCTGACAGGGGGCTTTGGCTACACCTTC | CASSSLTGGFGYTF | TRBD1 | TRBV11-2 | many | TRBJ1-2 | 14
TGTGCCAGCAGTCCTAGCGGGAGGGCAGGAGAAGAGACCCAGTACTTC | CASSPSGRAGEETQYF | TRBD2 | TRBV6-2/TRBV6-3 | many | TRBJ2-5 | 16
TGCAGTGCTAGAGATCTCTCGCGGGAGGGCCTTGGGTATTCCTACGAGCAGTACTTC | CSARDLSREGLGYSYEQYF | TRBD2 | TRBV20-1 | . | TRBJ2-7 | 19
TGTGCCAGCAGTGAATTAGCCAGCGCAACTAATGAAAAACTGTTTTTT | CASSELASATNEKLFF | . | TRBV25-1 | . | TRBJ1-4 | 16
TGTGCCAGCAGCTTGTTGTCGGCTAGCTACAATGAGCAGTTCTTC | CASSLLSASYNEQFF | . | TRBV11-2 | many | TRBJ2-1 | 15
TGCAGTGCCACCGGGACTAGCGGGACTAAGGATACGCAGTATTTT | CSATGTSGTKDTQYF | TRBD2 | TRBV20-1 | many | TRBJ2-3 | 15
TGTGCCAGCAGGGAGCGCAATGAGCAGTTCTTC | CASRERNEQFF | . | TRBV3-1 | many | TRBJ2-1 | 11
TGTGCCAGCAGCTTAGTGTCGGGTAGCGGGCACAATGAGCAGTTCTTC | CASSLVSGSGHNEQFF | TRBD2 | TRBV7-2 | many | TRBJ2-1 | 16
TGTGCCAGCAGCTTGAAGTTCGGCGGGACAGAGTACTCCTACGAGCAGTACTTC | CASSLKFGGTEYSYEQYF | . | TRBV5-6 | few | TRBJ2-7 | 18
TGTGCCACCAGCAGAGATTTAAGGGGACTAGCGGGAGAAAATGAGCAGTTCTTC | CATSRDLRGLAGENEQFF | TRBD2 | TRBV15 | few | TRBJ2-1 | 18
TGTGCCAGTAGTATCTTCCAGGGGGCTGGGGAGACCCAGTACTTC | CASSIFQGAGETQYF | TRBD1 | TRBV19 | . | TRBJ2-5 | 15
TGTGCCAGCAGTTTATGGAGGGGGTTGGGGACAGATACGCAGTATTTT | CASSLWRGLGTDTQYF | . | TRBV28 | many | TRBJ2-3 | 16
TGTGCCAGCAGCCTCAGGGACAGAACCTACGAGCAGTACTTC | CASSLRDRTYEQYF | TRBD1 | TRBV7-9 | few | TRBJ2-7 | 14
TGCAGTGCGGGTCTCGGACTAGCGGTTAACAATGAGCAGTTCTTC | CSAGLGLAVNNEQFF | TRBD2 | TRBV20-1 | . | TRBJ2-1 | 15
TGCAGTGCTAGTAACGGGGCACACTACGAGCAGTACTTC | CSASNGAHYEQYF | . | TRBV20-1 | few | TRBJ2-7 | 13
TGTGCCAGCAACTCACTCCCCGCCTCACCCCAAGAGACCCAGTACTTC | CASNSLPASPQETQYF | . | TRBV9 | few | TRBJ2-5 | 16
TGTGCCAGCAGCGAAACCTCGCGGGCTAGCGGGGAGACCCAGTACTTC | CASSETSRASGETQYF | TRBD2 | TRBV7-6 | many | TRBJ2-5 | 16
TGCAGTGCTAGAGATCTAATCTGGATCAATCAGCCCCAGCATTTT | CSARDLIWINQPQHF | . | TRBV20-1 | few | TRBJ1-5 | 15
TGCGCCAGCAGCTTATTGGACAGGGGTAGCTACAATGAGCAGTTCTTC | CASSLLDRGSYNEQFF | TRBD1 | TRBV5-1 | few | TRBJ2-1 | 16
TGTGCCAGCAGTCCGAGTCCGGGGGGAAACGAGCAGTACTTC | CASSPSPGGNEQYF | TRBD2 | TRBV28 | . | TRBJ2-7 | 14
TGTGCCACATCCGGGAGAACGGGACAGCCCCAGCATTTT | CATSGRTGQPQHF | . | TRBV19 | few | TRBJ1-5 | 13
TGTGCCAGCAGTGCGCAGGGGGGGCAGGGCACTGAAGCTTTCTTT | CASSAQGGQGTEAFF | TRBD1 | TRBV6-4 | few | TRBJ1-1 | 15
TGTGCCAGCAGTTTAGGGGGACAGGCCAATAACTATGGCTACACCTTC | CASSLGGQANNYGYTF | TRBD1 | TRBV28 | many | TRBJ1-2 | 16
TGCAGTGCTAGGGACCGGGACGGAACCTACGAGCAGTACTTC | CSARDRDGTYEQYF | . | TRBV20-1 | many | TRBJ2-7 | 14